Listed here are 7 T cell receptor beta chains from one sample, sequenced in a study of cytomegalovirus exposure and HLA in healthy donors. The study ran its PCR with 60 Vbeta and 13 Jbeta primers. TCRdb's table, derived via immunoSEQ multiplex PCR, lists solely in-frame clones and lacks some. The sample includes around 110,000 clones, 9% to 10% of them seen just once. Specimen: PBMCs. These receptor sequences come from a man aged 30 to 39 in good health and CMV-seronegative.

The gene calls are TRBV6-6 and TRBJ1-5, with D tentatively TRBD1 (5 bases). Trimming stripped 2 bases from V and 6 bases from J, with 11 bases between. This CDR3 comprises 14 residues. The germline CDR1 and CDR2 sequences are MNHNY and SVGAGI (reference sequence). The chain's CDR3 is CASSYGAGLQPQHF. The DNA for the CDR3 is TGTGCCAGCAGTTACGGGGCAGGGCTTCAGCCCCAGCATTTT.

The rearrangement uses TRBV9 and TRBJ2-1; a possible D gene is TRBD2 (5 bases). Per the germline V gene, CDR1 is SGDLS and CDR2 is YYNGEE. CDR3 length: 15 amino acids. V lost 0 bases and J 6 bases, leaving 13 bases between the germline ends. DNA for the CDR3: TGTGCCAGCAGCGTAGCTATAGGACTTTCCAATGAGCAGTTCTTC. Protein sequence: CASSVAIGLSNEQFF.

The chain combines TRBV19 with TRBJ2-2; D may be TRBD2 (6 bases). Germline CDR1 LNHDA, CDR2 SQIVND (reference sequence). The CDR3 length is 16 residues. The V and J ends lost 7 bases and 0 bases respectively, with 15 bases between them. The CDR3 DNA sequence: TGTGCCAGTACCTCGGGGGAGTTCGCGAACACCGGGGAGCTGTTTTTT. Its translation: CASTSGEFANTGELFF.

This clone was detected only a few times. V gene TRBV19 combines with J gene TRBJ2-3; no reliable D call. The CDR3 is made up of 12 amino acids. Trimming cost V 4 bases and J 2 bases, with 4 bases left between them. Germline V gene sequence: CDR1 LNHDA, CDR2 SQIVND (reference sequence). In DNA form, the CDR3 reads TGTGCCAGTAGTAAATACACAGATACGCAGTATTTT. Translating it yields CASSKYTDTQYF.

This clone came up a few times. The rearrangement links TRBV28 to TRBJ2-7; the D gene is possibly TRBD1 (5 bases). This CDR3 spans 13 amino acids. Germline lookup yields CDR1 MDHEN and CDR2 SYDVKM. Trimming removed 7 bases from V and 2 bases from J, with 12 bases in between. The CDR3 nucleotides are TGTGCCAGCATCTCTACAGGAGCCTACGAGCAGTACTTC. Translated, it gives CASISTGAYEQYF.

The genes are TRBV7-9 and TRBJ2-3; a possible D gene is TRBD2 (6 bases). The V end was cut by 5 bases, the J end by 4 bases, with 13 bases between. The CDR3 loop spans 14 amino acids. Germline CDR1 is SEHNR and CDR2 is FQNEAQ (reference sequence). The CDR3 coding sequence is TGTGCCAGCAGCCCCTCAGGAGGGTCAGATACGCAGTATTTT. Translating it yields CASSPSGGSDTQYF.

A few counts support this clone. The chain is built from TRBV7-2 and TRBJ1-5, with 7 nucleotides matching TRBD1. J was trimmed by 6 bases and V by 4 bases; bases with no gene match: 6. CDR1 is SGHTA, CDR2 FQGNSA, per germline. CDR3 size: 14 residues. CDR3 coding DNA: TGTGCCAGCAGCTCGAACAGGGGCGGTCAGCCCCAGCATTTT. Protein sequence: CASSSNRGGQPQHF.